The text below deals with one T cell receptor (beta chain). Its specificity is not known. Trimming took 0 bases from V and 11 from J, leaving 15 bases between them. The CDR3 consists of 14 residues. Germline assignment: CDR1 LNHDA and CDR2 SQIVND (reference sequence). This table comes from immunoSEQ multiplex PCR, and its TCRdb copy is limited to in-frame clones, with some not included. Among approximately 35,000 clones listed, 35% to 40% were seen once. This sample is drawn from a study of PD-L1 blockade in urothelial cancer. Study-level results: Durable benefit coincided with more tumor-infiltrating T lymphocytes.

The rearrangement joins TRBV19 to TRBJ2-3, with D possibly being TRBD2 (5 bases). This clonotype originated in a man between 60 and 70 years old with urothelial cancer. The specimen was tumor tissue, collected before atezolizumab (anti-PD-L1) treatment. The CDR3 loop reads CASSIDTGPREQYF. The CDR3 nucleotides read TGTGCCAGTAGTATAGACACCGGCCCCCGGGAGCAGTATTTT. Full variable domain (remainder filled in from reference TRBV19 and TRBJ2-3): DGGITQSPKYLFRKEGQNVTLSCEQNLNHDAMYWYRQDPGQGLRLIYYSQIVNDFQKGDIAEGYSVSREKKESFPLTVTSAQKNPTAFYLCASSIDTGPREQYFGPGTRLTVL.